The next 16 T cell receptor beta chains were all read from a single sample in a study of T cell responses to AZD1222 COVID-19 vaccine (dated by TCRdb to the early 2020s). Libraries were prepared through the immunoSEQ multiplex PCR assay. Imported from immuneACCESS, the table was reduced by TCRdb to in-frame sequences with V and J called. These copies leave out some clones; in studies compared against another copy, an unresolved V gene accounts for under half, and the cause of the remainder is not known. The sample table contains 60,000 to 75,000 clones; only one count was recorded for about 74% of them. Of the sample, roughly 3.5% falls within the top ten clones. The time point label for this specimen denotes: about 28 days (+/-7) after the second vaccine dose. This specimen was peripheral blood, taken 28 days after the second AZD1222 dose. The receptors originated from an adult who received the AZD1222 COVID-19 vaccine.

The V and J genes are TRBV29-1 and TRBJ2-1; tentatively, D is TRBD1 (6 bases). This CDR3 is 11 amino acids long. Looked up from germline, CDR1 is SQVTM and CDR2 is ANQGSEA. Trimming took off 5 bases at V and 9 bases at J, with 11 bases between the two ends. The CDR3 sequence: CSVLQGREQFF. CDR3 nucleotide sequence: TGCAGCGTTTTACAGGGCCGTGAGCAGTTCTTC.

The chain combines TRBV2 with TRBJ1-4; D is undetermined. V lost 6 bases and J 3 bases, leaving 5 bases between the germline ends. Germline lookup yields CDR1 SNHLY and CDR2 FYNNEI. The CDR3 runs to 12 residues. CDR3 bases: TGTGCCAGCAGACAATCTAATGAAAAACTGTTTTTT. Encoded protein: CASRQSNEKLFF.

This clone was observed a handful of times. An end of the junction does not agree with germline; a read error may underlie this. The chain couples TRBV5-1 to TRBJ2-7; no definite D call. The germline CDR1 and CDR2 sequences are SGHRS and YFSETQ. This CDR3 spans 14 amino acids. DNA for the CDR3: TGCGCCAGCAGCTTGGGACGATCTTCCTCCGAGCAGTACTTC. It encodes CASSLGRSSSEQYF.

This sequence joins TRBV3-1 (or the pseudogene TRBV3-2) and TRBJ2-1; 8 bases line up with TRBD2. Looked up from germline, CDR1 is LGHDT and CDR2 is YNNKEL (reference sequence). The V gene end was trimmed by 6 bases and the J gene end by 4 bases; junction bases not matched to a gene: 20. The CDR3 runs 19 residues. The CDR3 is CASSSSGGRTHNKYNEQFF. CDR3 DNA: TGTGCCAGCAGTTCAAGCGGGGGCCGAACCCATAACAAATACAATGAGCAGTTCTTC.

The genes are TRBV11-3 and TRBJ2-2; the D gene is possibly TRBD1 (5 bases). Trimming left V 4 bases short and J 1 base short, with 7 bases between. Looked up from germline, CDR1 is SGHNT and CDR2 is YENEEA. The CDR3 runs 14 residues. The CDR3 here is CASSSGQNTGELFF. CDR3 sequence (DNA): TGTGCCAGCAGCTCTGGACAGAACACCGGGGAGCTGTTTTTT.

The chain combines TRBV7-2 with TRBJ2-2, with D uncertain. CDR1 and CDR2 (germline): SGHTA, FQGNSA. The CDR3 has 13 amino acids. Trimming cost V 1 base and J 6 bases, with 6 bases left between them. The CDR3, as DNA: TGTGCCAGCAGCTTAGTAGGGCCCGGGGAGCTGTTTTTT. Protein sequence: CASSLVGPGELFF.

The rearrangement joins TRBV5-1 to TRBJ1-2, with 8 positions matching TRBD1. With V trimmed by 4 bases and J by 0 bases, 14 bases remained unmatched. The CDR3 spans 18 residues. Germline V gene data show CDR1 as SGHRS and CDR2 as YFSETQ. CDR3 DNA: TGCGCCAGCAGCCGCAGTACGACAGGGGTCCAAGCTAACTATGGCTACACCTTC. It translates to CASSRSTTGVQANYGYTF.

The CDR3 DNA follows: TGTGCCAGTCTCCCGATTGGGGGGACCATATATTTT. It specifies CASLPIGGTIYF. The V and J genes are TRBV6-5 and TRBJ1-3; D perhaps matches TRBD1 (5 bases). V was clipped by 9 bases and J by 10 bases, with 16 bases between them. Germline-derived CDR1 and CDR2 are MNHEY and SVGAGI. This CDR3 has 12 amino acids.

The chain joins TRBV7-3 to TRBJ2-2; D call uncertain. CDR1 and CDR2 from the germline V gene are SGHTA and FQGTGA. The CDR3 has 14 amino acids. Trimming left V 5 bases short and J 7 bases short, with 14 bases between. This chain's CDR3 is CASSPSQADGELFF. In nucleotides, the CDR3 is TGTGCCAGCAGCCCTTCGCAGGCTGACGGGGAGCTGTTTTTT.

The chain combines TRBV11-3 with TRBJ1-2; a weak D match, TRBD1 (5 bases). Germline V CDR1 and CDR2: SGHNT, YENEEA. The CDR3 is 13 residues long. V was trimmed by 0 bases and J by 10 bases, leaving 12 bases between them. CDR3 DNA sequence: TGTGCCAGCAGCTTAGAGGGCAGGGCTCTCTACACCTTC. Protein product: CASSLEGRALYTF.

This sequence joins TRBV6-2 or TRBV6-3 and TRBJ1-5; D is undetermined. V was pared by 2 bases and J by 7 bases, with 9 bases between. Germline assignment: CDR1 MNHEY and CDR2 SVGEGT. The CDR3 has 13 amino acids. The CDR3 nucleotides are TGTGCCAGCAGTTACATGTTCGAACAGCCCCAGCATTTT. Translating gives CASSYMFEQPQHF.

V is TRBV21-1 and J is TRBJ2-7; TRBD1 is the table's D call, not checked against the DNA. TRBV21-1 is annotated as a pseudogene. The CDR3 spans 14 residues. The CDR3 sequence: CASSKEQGVYEQYF. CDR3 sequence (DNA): TGTGCCAGCAGCAAAGAACAGGGCGTCTACGAGCAGTACTTC.

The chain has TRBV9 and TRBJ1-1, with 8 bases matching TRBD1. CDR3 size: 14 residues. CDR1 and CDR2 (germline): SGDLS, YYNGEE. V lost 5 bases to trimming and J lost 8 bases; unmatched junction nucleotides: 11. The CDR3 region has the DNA TGTGCCAGCAGTGCCCTCAGGGACAGGACAGAAGCTTTCTTT. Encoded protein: CASSALRDRTEAFF.

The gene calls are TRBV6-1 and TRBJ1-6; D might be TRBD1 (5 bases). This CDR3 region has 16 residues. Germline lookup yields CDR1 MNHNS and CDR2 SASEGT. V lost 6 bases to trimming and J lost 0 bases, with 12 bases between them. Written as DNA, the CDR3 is TGTGCCAGCAGGGAACCAGGGTTCTCCTATAATTCACCCCTCCACTTT. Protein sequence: CASREPGFSYNSPLHF.

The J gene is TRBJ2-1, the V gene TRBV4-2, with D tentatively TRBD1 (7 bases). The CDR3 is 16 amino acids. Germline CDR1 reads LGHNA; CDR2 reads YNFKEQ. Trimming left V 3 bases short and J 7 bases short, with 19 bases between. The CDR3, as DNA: TGTGCCAGCAGCCAGCCCAGGGGGGCCGATCTTAATGAGCAGTTCTTC. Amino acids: CASSQPRGADLNEQFF.

CDR3 coding DNA: TGTGCCAGCAGTTCCGGATACGAGCAGTACTTC. It codes for CASSSGYEQYF. V gene TRBV12-3 or TRBV12-4 combines with J gene TRBJ2-7; D gene unclear. The CDR3 length is 11 residues. V was clipped by 4 bases and J by 4 bases, with 5 bases between them.